This entry describes one T cell receptor beta chain. Per the germline V gene, CDR1 is MGHRA and CDR2 is YSYEKL. J gave up 8 bases and V 6 bases, and 15 bases lay outside the gene matches. The CDR3 runs to 16 residues. As originally analysed: Amplification of reference gene primers provided the estimated nucleated cell counts. The table came from immunoSEQ multiplex PCR; TCRdb's copy has only in-frame clones and leaves some out. V, J and clone size derive from that table, while D and trimming were established from the DNA sequence. The sample contains roughly 200,000 clones, approximately 89% of which appear only once. Individuals aged about 18 to 89 years were recruited from approximately 24 US areas. The data originate from a study of blood T cell repertoires in COVID-19. For the study at large: T cells, B-cell-depleted T cells, or PBMCs supplied cDNA or gDNA.

This clonotype was sampled from a woman aged 30 to 39 with acute COVID-19. The chain employs TRBV4-1 and TRBJ1-4; 7 positions agree with TRBD1. Input material: PBMCs or T cells enriched from blood (not recorded which). The CDR3 sequence: CASRDLGQGGREKLFF. The CDR3 region has the DNA TGCGCCAGCAGGGATTTGGGCCAAGGGGGCAGGGAAAAACTGTTTTTT.